The 21 T cell receptor delta chains listed next were all sequenced from one sample in a study of Vδ1+ human thymocytes. Findings and limits, study-wide: Thymic TRG and TRD repertoires appeared highly polyclonal.

No antigens are known for them. The template was reverse-transcribed extracted RNA. The CDR3 regions were amplified by multiplex PCR from V-gene primers to a constant-region primer. TCRdb redid the clone calls on the multiplex PCR reads with CATT. Of about 27,000 delta-chain clones listed, 7.4% were seen once; the top ten hold around 0.91%. Sequenced material: Vdelta1+ gamma-delta thymocytes from the thymus. Sample subset: FACS-sorted CD3+ TCRalphabeta- TCRVdelta1+ TCRVdelta2- thymocytes. The receptors stem from a girl in the first two years of life who had congenital heart surgery.

This clone was seen more than once but under ten times. The chain has TRDV1 and TRDJ1; 9 bases are a match to TRDD3. Germline V lookup: CDR1 TSWWSYY, CDR2 QGS. J gave up 8 bases and V 1 base, and 20 bases lay outside the gene matches. The length of the CDR3 is 19 residues. The DNA of the CDR3 is TGTGCTCTTGGGGAACCGAGTCCTACGCGTACTGGGGGAGACCCCAAACTCATCTTT. It yields the protein CALGEPSPTRTGGDPKLIF.

In regard to this clone: The DNA is left out, because the CDR3 cannot be placed on it with certainty; the CDR3 is given as TCRdb lists it. V and J are TRDV1 and TRDJ1; the table's TRDD3 call for D was not verified on the DNA. Counting both end residues, the CDR3 totals 22 amino acids. The germline V gene has CDR1 TSWWSYY and CDR2 QGS. CDR3 sequence reads: CALGELYSSATYWGIGSTTVIF.

This clone is termed medium-sized. Other DNA sequences in the sample encode the same CDR3. The rearrangement uses TRDV1 and TRDJ1, with a tentative D call TRDD2 (5 bases). This CDR3 region has 18 residues. V lost 0 bases and J lost 0, with 17 bases in between. CDR1 and CDR2 from the germline V gene are TSWWSYY and QGS. The CDR3 coding sequence is TGTGCTCTTGGGGAACTACCTACCCGATCTCTGTACACCGATAAACTCATCTTT. Protein: CALGELPTRSLYTDKLIF.

The chain uses TRDV1 and TRDJ1; maybe TRDD3 (7 bases). The CDR3 sequence is 21 residues long. CDR1 is TSWWSYY and CDR2 is QGS in the germline V gene. The V end lost 0 bases, the J end lost 7 bases, and 33 bases lay between the germline ends. The CDR3 sequence is CALGELPPTYRIRGGGFKLIF. Here the CDR3 DNA reads TGTGCTCTTGGGGAACTCCCTCCTACCTACAGGATACGGGGAGGAGGGTTTAAACTCATCTTT.

This chain connects TRDV1 to TRDJ1; 11 bases align to TRDD3. Per germline, CDR1 TSWWSYY and CDR2 QGS. Losses at the gene ends were 2 bases for V and 1 base for J; bases not matched to a gene: 27. The CDR3 runs to 24 residues. CDR3: CALGERASSYTFYWGIFFTDKLIF. The CDR3 coding sequence is TGTGCTCTTGGGGAAAGGGCCTCCTCCTACACTTTTTACTGGGGGATATTCTTCACCGATAAACTCATCTTT.

V and J are TRDV1 and TRDJ1; unclear D gene. The germline V gene encodes CDR1 TSWWSYY and CDR2 QGS. The CDR3 consists of 16 residues. Trimming removed 0 bases at V and 0 bases at J, with 11 bases between. The CDR3 DNA follows: TGTGCTCTTGGGGAACTCCACCCCTCGTACACCGATAAACTCATCTTT. It encodes CALGELHPSYTDKLIF.

This clone has a handful of counts. The chain joins TRDV1 to TRDJ1, with TRDD3 matching over 10 bases. CDR3 length: 22 residues. From germline, CDR1 is TSWWSYY and CDR2 QGS. With V trimmed by 2 bases and J by 1 base, 22 bases remained unmatched. The DNA of the CDR3 is TGTGCTCTTGGGGAAGCACGAAGGCCTTCCCGCTACTGGGGGATTCCCACCGATAAACTCATCTTT. This sequence encodes CALGEARRPSRYWGIPTDKLIF.

The V call is TRDV1, the J call TRDJ1; 9 nucleotides align to TRDD3. Germline-derived CDR1 and CDR2 are TSWWSYY and QGS. V dropped 0 bases and J dropped 0; count of bases not matched to a gene: 17. The CDR3 contains 21 residues. CDR3 loop: CALGELAPVGNWGTNTDKLIF. CDR3 nucleotide sequence: TGTGCTCTTGGGGAACTAGCCCCGGTGGGCAACTGGGGGACCAACACCGATAAACTCATCTTT.

This clone was seen a handful of times. The J gene is TRDJ1, the V gene TRDV1; possibly TRDD3 for D (5 bases). The V gene lost 3 bases and the J gene lost 7 bases, with 18 bases spanning the gap. Germline V gene sequence: CDR1 TSWWSYY, CDR2 QGS. The CDR3 is 15 amino acids. CDR3 sequence: CALGERLIRDGKLIF. The CDR3 DNA reads TGTGCTCTTGGGGAGCGACTCATACGGGACGGTAAACTCATCTTT.

The count of this clone is one. The V gene remains uncalled, whereas the J gene is TRDJ1; whether TRDD3, the table's D call, matches the DNA was not checked. The CDR3 is 20 residues long. For the CDR3, the DNA is TGTGCTCTTGGGGAACCACCCCAAGGCCCGCCCGCGGATACCGCCGATAAACTCATCTTT. Translated, it gives CALGEPPQGPPADTADKLIF.

This chain uses TRDV1 with TRDJ1; 7 bases are a match to TRDD3. From germline, CDR1 is TSWWSYY and CDR2 QGS. CDR3 length equals 17 residues. Trimming removed 1 base from V and 11 bases from J; junction bases left unmatched: 19. In DNA form, the CDR3 reads TGTGCTCTTGGGGAACGTGCCTACGTCCTATGGGGGAAACGTCTCATCTTT. Its translation is CALGERAYVLWGKRLIF.

This clone was seen a few times. This chain links TRDV1 with TRDJ1; 11 bases fit TRDD3. This CDR3 has 22 residues. V was pared by 5 bases and J by 0 bases, with 23 bases of the junction left unmatched. CDR1 is TSWWSYY and CDR2 is QGS in the germline V gene. The CDR3 loop is CALGTPQGYWGINSWYTDKLIF. In nucleotides, the CDR3 is TGTGCTCTTGGGACCCCACAGGGCTACTGGGGGATAAACTCCTGGTACACCGATAAACTCATCTTT.

The chain couples TRDV1 to TRDJ1; 7 bases align to TRDD3. Germline values: CDR1 TSWWSYY, CDR2 QGS. This CDR3 is 23 amino acids long. V lost 4 bases and J lost 0; bases outside the gene matches: 29. DNA of the CDR3: TGTGCTCTTGGGGGCAAGTTCCCACGTTTGAAAAACCGGGGGGATTTAAACACCGATAAACTCATCTTT. Translating gives CALGGKFPRLKNRGDLNTDKLIF.

The chain uses TRDV1 and TRDJ1, with D tentatively TRDD2 or TRDD3 (5 bases each). The V and J ends lost 3 bases and 7 bases respectively, with 21 bases between them. CDR1 and CDR2 (germline): TSWWSYY, QGS. The CDR3 runs to 16 residues. CDR3 bases: TGTGCTCTTGGGGACCCCCTCCTTCTAATACGGGGTAAACTCATCTTT. It encodes CALGDPLLLIRGKLIF.

The rearrangement links TRDV1 to TRDJ1, with 9 bases that match TRDD3. The J gene, missing from TCRdb, was assigned here through DNA to germline matching. V trimming: 0 bases; J trimming: 2 bases; junction bases outside the gene matches: 13. The V gene's germline CDR1 is TSWWSYY and CDR2 QGS. The CDR3 consists of 19 residues. The CDR3 region has the DNA TGTGCTCTTGGGGAACTCATACTGACTACTGGGGGAAAAACCGATAAACTCATCTTT. Translating gives CALGELILTTGGKTDKLIF.

This clone was detected a few times. J is TRDJ1 and V is TRDV1; D not resolved. This CDR3 spans 12 amino acids. Germline values: CDR1 TSWWSYY, CDR2 QGS. The V gene lost 6 bases and the J gene lost 3 bases, with 8 bases spanning the gap. DNA of the CDR3: TGTGCTCTTGGAGGTCTCCCCGATAAACTCATCTTT. Encoded protein: CALGGLPDKLIF.

V and J are TRDV1 and TRDJ1; 9 bases fit TRDD3. The junction had 19 bases not matched to a gene; V was cut back by 2 bases and J by 0 bases. CDR3 length equals 21 residues. Per germline, CDR1 TSWWSYY and CDR2 QGS. CDR3 loop: CALGECTGGPKGPSYTDKLIF. CDR3 bases: TGTGCTCTTGGGGAATGTACTGGGGGACCCAAGGGACCTTCGTACACCGATAAACTCATCTTT.

Only one count was recorded for this clone. V and J are TRDV1 and TRDJ1; 8 positions agree with TRDD3. TCRdb lists no J gene, so it was determined here by aligning the DNA to germline. The CDR3 totals 20 residues. Looked up from germline, CDR1 is TSWWSYY and CDR2 is QGS. The V gene end was trimmed by 4 bases and the J gene end by 0 bases; junction bases not matched to a gene: 19. This CDR3 is CALGGLNHWGFIPYTDKLIF. In DNA form, the CDR3 reads TGTGCTCTTGGGGGGCTCAATCACTGGGGGTTCATTCCCTACACCGATAAACTCATCTTT.

This clone has just a few counts. This chain links TRDV1 with TRDJ1; a possible D gene is TRDD2 (6 bases). Germline V gene data show CDR1 as TSWWSYY and CDR2 as QGS. The CDR3 has 14 residues. Trimming stripped 2 bases from V and 7 bases from J, with 14 bases between. CDR3 amino acids: CALGEDLLLAKLIF. Written as DNA, the CDR3 is TGTGCTCTTGGGGAAGACCTCCTACTGGCTAAACTCATCTTT.

This rearrangement joins TRDV1 to TRDJ1, with 10 bases aligning to TRDD3. From germline, CDR1 is TSWWSYY and CDR2 QGS. V dropped 4 bases and J dropped 2; count of bases not matched to a gene: 25. This CDR3 region has 22 residues. The CDR3 nucleotides are TGTGCTCTTGGGGGGAATATTTCCATCGTTATCCGGGGGATACGGGGGACCGATAAACTCATCTTT. Its protein is CALGGNISIVIRGIRGTDKLIF.

In its sample, this clone was seen a few times. The sample carries other DNA sequences with the same CDR3. The chain employs TRDV1 and TRDJ1; 7 nucleotides agree with TRDD3. Germline assignment: CDR1 TSWWSYY and CDR2 QGS. The CDR3 runs to 21 residues. The V and J ends lost 1 base and 1 base, in that order; junction bases with no gene match: 21. The CDR3 DNA sequence: TGTGCTCTTGGGGAACCAGGTAAGGTACTGGGGCCCGGAGCATGCACCGATAAACTCATCTTT. This encodes CALGEPGKVLGPGACTDKLIF.